This passage covers 28 T cell receptor beta chains from one sample sequenced in a study of siplizumab effects on memory and regulatory T cells. TCRdb's copy holds only in-frame clones and misses some; the assay was immunoSEQ multiplex PCR. Of roughly 40,000 clones in the sample, about 90% were seen once. Sequencing was performed on naive CD4+ T cells sorted from blood. The origin of the receptors is a human donor in good health.

The J gene is TRBJ1-2, the V gene TRBV4-1; D might be TRBD1 (6 bases). V dropped 1 base and J dropped 8 bases, with 17 bases sitting between them. Germline V CDR1 and CDR2: MGHRA, YSYEKL. CDR3 size: 15 residues. CDR3 region: CASSQGRIQGGGYTF. In DNA form, the CDR3 reads TGCGCCAGCAGCCAAGGCCGGATACAGGGAGGGGGCTACACCTTC.

The rearrangement links TRBV11-2 to TRBJ1-5, with no clear D. Germline lookup yields CDR1 SGHAT and CDR2 FQNNGV. The CDR3 loop spans 14 amino acids. Trimming stripped 5 bases from V and 4 bases from J, with 12 bases between. The DNA of the CDR3 is TGTGCCAGCAGCGTCGGCGGTACTAATCAGCCCCAGCATTTT. Residues: CASSVGGTNQPQHF. Variable domain in full (rest from reference TRBV11-2 and TRBJ1-5): EAGVAQSPRYKIIEKRQSVAFWCNPISGHATLYWYQQILGQGPKLLIQFQNNGVVDDSQLPKDRFSAERLKGVDSTLKIQPAKLEDSAVYLCASSVGGTNQPQHFGDGTRLSIL.

This clone was detected only once. This rearrangement joins TRBV10-1 to TRBJ2-5; D ambiguous. The J call may be faulty, since TRBJ2-7 better matches the DNA end. The germline V gene encodes CDR1 WNHNN and CDR2 SYGVQD (reference sequence). This CDR3 comprises 13 residues. In nucleotides, the CDR3 is TGCGCCAGCAGTGAGTCGATACTCCACGAGCAGTACTTC. It specifies CASSESILHEQYF.

The rearrangement links TRBV15 to TRBJ1-2; unclear D gene. The CDR3 extends over 14 amino acids. The V gene's germline CDR1 is LNHNV and CDR2 YYDKDF (reference sequence). The ends were cut back, 0 bases at V and 3 bases at J, with 8 bases in the middle. CDR3 nucleotides: TGTGCCACCAGCAGAGACAGCACCTACTATGGCTACACCTTC. This sequence encodes CATSRDSTYYGYTF.

The chain is built from TRBV7-9 and TRBJ2-1; 11 bases map to TRBD2. This CDR3 is 16 amino acids long. Germline assignment: CDR1 SEHNR and CDR2 FQNEAQ (reference sequence). Trimming cost V 4 bases and J 6 bases; bases outside gene matches: 8. CDR3 nucleotide sequence: TGTGCCAGCAGCTCCGTGGGACTAGCGGATATCAATGAGCAGTTCTTC. Residues: CASSSVGLADINEQFF. Combining the CDR3 with reference TRBV7-9 and TRBJ2-1 gives the whole variable domain DTGVSQNPRHKITKRGQNVTFRCDPISEHNRLYWYRQTLGQGPEFLTYFQNEAQLEKSRLLSDRFSAERPKGSFSTLEIQRTEQGDSAMYLCASSSVGLADINEQFFGPGTRLTVL.

This chain connects TRBV9 to TRBJ1-4; TRBD1 agrees at 8 bases. CDR3 length: 16 residues. Germline V gene lookup returns CDR1 SGDLS and CDR2 YYNGEE. Trimming cost V 4 bases and J 2 bases; bases outside gene matches: 7. As DNA, the CDR3 is TGTGCCAGCAGCAACAGACAGGGGTCGACTAATGAAAAACTGTTTTTT. It specifies CASSNRQGSTNEKLFF.

This rearrangement joins TRBV18 to TRBJ1-1; D not certain. The germline V gene encodes CDR1 KGHSH and CDR2 LQKENI. The CDR3 covers 13 residues. Trimming stripped 6 bases from V and 1 base from J, with 9 bases between. CDR3 protein: CASSSGENTEAFF. The CDR3 DNA sequence: TGTGCCAGCTCGTCAGGAGAGAACACTGAAGCTTTCTTT.

As for this clone: This sample includes further DNA sequences coding for the same CDR3. The chain's CDR3 is CASSNKDGNLNNSPLHF. The CDR3 DNA is TGCGCCAGCAGCAATAAAGACGGCAACCTGAATAATTCACCCCTCCACTTT. The chain employs TRBV5-1 and TRBJ1-6; unclear D gene. V lost 4 bases, J lost 5 bases, and 19 bases lay in between. Per the germline V gene, CDR1 is SGHRS and CDR2 is YFSETQ. There are 17 residues in the CDR3.

The CDR3 here is CASSSRPPPADTQYF. CDR3 in DNA: TGTGCCAGCAGTTCGCGGCCCCCCCCCGCAGATACGCAGTATTTT. The chain joins TRBV6-5 to TRBJ2-3; D gene uncertain. V dropped 4 bases and J dropped 4 bases, with 15 bases sitting between them. This CDR3 has 15 amino acids. Germline V gene data show CDR1 as MNHEY and CDR2 as SVGAGI.

This clone was seen once. V gene TRBV5-8 combines with J gene TRBJ1-2; D unresolved. CDR1 SGHTS and CDR2 YDEGEE come from the germline V gene. The CDR3 is 17 residues long. Trimming shortened V by 0 bases and J by 4 bases, and 19 bases separated the two germline ends. CDR3 in DNA: TGTGCCAGCAGCTTGGATTTGTGGAGCTCGACCACCTATGGCTACACCTTC. It codes for CASSLDLWSSTTYGYTF.

The sample holds a few counts of this clone. The V and J genes are TRBV9 and TRBJ1-1, with 9 bases aligning to TRBD1. The CDR3 is 15 amino acids. The V and J ends lost 3 bases and 5 bases, in that order; junction bases with no gene match: 8. CDR1 SGDLS and CDR2 YYNGEE come from the germline V gene. This chain's CDR3 is CASSDRQGVKTEAFF. The CDR3 coding sequence is TGTGCCAGCAGCGATCGACAGGGGGTAAAAACTGAAGCTTTCTTT.

J is TRBJ1-2 and V is TRBV6-5, with TRBD1 matching over 8 bases. This CDR3 contains 14 residues. Trimming removed 2 bases from V and 5 bases from J; junction bases left unmatched: 4. Germline assignment: CDR1 MNHEY and CDR2 SVGAGI. The CDR3 region has the DNA TGTGCCAGCAGTTACCAAGACAGGGGTTATGGCTACACCTTC. Residues: CASSYQDRGYGYTF.

The count of this clone is one. The rearrangement links TRBV25-1 to TRBJ1-1; D possibly corresponds to TRBD1 (5 bases). V lost 7 bases and J 1 base, leaving 10 bases between the germline ends. In germline, CDR1 is MGHDK, CDR2 SYGVNS. The CDR3 spans 13 residues. This chain's CDR3 is CASTSDKNTEAFF. As DNA, the CDR3 is TGTGCCAGCACCTCGGACAAGAACACTGAAGCTTTCTTT.

Written as DNA, the CDR3 is TGCGCCAGCAGCTTAGGACAGGGTGGGTCCTACGAGCAGTACTTC. It yields the protein CASSLGQGGSYEQYF. This chain links TRBV5-1 with TRBJ2-7; 8 bases fit TRBD1. CDR1 and CDR2 (germline): SGHRS, YFSETQ. This CDR3 contains 15 residues. The ends lost 2 bases at V and 1 base at J; junction bases unmatched: 5. The full variable domain, its missing parts supplied by reference TRBV5-1 and TRBJ2-7, is KAGVTQTPRYLIKTRGQQVTLSCSPISGHRSVSWYQQTPGQGLQFLFEYFSETQRNKGNFPGRFSGRQFSNSRSEMNVSTLELGDSALYLCASSLGQGGSYEQYFGPGTRLTVT.

The chain combines TRBV10-3 with TRBJ1-2; D is uncertain. This CDR3 has 14 amino acids. V lost 4 bases and J lost 0, with 9 bases in between. The germline CDR1 and CDR2 sequences are ENHRY and SYGVKD. In DNA form, the CDR3 reads TGTGCCATCAGTGGGGCCGGATCTAACTATGGCTACACCTTC. It is translated as CAISGAGSNYGYTF.

V and J are TRBV19 and TRBJ1-2; D perhaps matches TRBD1 (5 bases). Trimming cost V 6 bases and J 8 bases, with 16 bases left between them. Germline assignment: CDR1 LNHDA and CDR2 SQIVND (reference sequence). The CDR3 is 13 amino acids. The CDR3 DNA is TGTGCCAGTAGCAAAGACGGACACGGGGGCTACACCTTC. Translation: CASSKDGHGGYTF.

J is TRBJ1-5 and V is TRBV6-4; D uncertain. Germline CDR1 is MRHNA and CDR2 is SNTAGT. The CDR3 consists of 15 residues. V was shortened by 5 bases and J by 6 bases, with 17 bases between the two germline ends. The CDR3 sequence: CASSYNPPAGQPQHF. CDR3 nucleotide sequence: TGTGCCAGCAGTTACAACCCCCCGGCGGGTCAGCCCCAGCATTTT.

CDR3 in DNA: TGCGCCAGCAGCTCGGGACAGGAAAGCGGGGAGCTGTTTTTT. Amino acid sequence: CASSSGQESGELFF. This sequence joins TRBV5-1 and TRBJ2-2, with 8 bases aligning to TRBD1. This CDR3 is built from 14 residues. Germline V gene sequence: CDR1 SGHRS, CDR2 YFSETQ. The ends lost 3 bases at V and 7 bases at J; junction bases unmatched: 5.

The count of this clone is one. V and J are TRBV7-9 and TRBJ2-1; D not certain. V gave up 6 bases and J gave up 5 bases, with 11 bases separating them. Germline values: CDR1 SEHNR, CDR2 FQNEAQ (reference sequence). This CDR3 spans 13 amino acids. The CDR3 DNA is TGTGCCAGCAGGGGTCTAATAGACAATGAGCAGTTCTTC. Translating gives CASRGLIDNEQFF.

The chain couples TRBV10-3 to TRBJ1-2; a possible D gene is TRBD1 (6 bases). Trimming shortened V by 5 bases and J by 6 bases, and 16 bases separated the two germline ends. From germline, CDR1 is ENHRY and CDR2 SYGVKD. The CDR3 has 14 amino acids. The CDR3 loop is CAISSRDKTNGYTF. The CDR3 DNA reads as TGTGCCATCAGTTCCCGGGACAAGACCAATGGCTACACCTTC.

The CDR3 nucleotides are TGTGCCAGCAGTCAACAGGAGTTCGGGGAGCTGTTTTTT. Translation gives CASSQQEFGELFF. The rearrangement uses TRBV6-5 and TRBJ2-2, with a weak D call TRBD1 (5 bases). Germline V gene lookup returns CDR1 MNHEY and CDR2 SVGAGI. The ends were cut back, 5 bases at V and 7 bases at J, with 11 bases in the middle. This CDR3 contains 13 residues.

V usage is TRBV14 and J usage is TRBJ2-2, with D unresolved. With 3 bases removed from V and 7 bases from J, the gap between germline ends came to 9 bases. The CDR3 has 13 amino acids. The germline V gene has CDR1 SGHDN and CDR2 FVKESK. The CDR3 nucleotides are TGTGCCAGCAGCCAGGTGGACCGCGGGGAGCTGTTTTTT. Residues: CASSQVDRGELFF.

This clone occurred once. The chain uses TRBV9 and TRBJ2-5; 7 nucleotides line up with TRBD1. The CDR3 is 16 amino acids. Germline CDR1 reads SGDLS; CDR2 reads YYNGEE. V lost 2 bases to trimming and J lost 1 base; unmatched junction nucleotides: 8. The CDR3 region has the DNA TGTGCCAGCAGCGTCGCCGAGGGGGCCGGCCAAGAGACCCAGTACTTC. Residues: CASSVAEGAGQETQYF.

The rearrangement uses TRBV5-4 and TRBJ2-5; 7 bases are shared with TRBD1. In germline, CDR1 is SGHNT, CDR2 YYREEE (reference sequence). CDR3 length: 14 amino acids. J gave up 3 bases and V 4 bases, and 6 bases lay outside the gene matches. The CDR3 DNA sequence: TGTGCCAGCAGCCTGACAGGGTCGGAAGAGACCCAGTACTTC. Translating it yields CASSLTGSEETQYF.

The chain is built from TRBV7-9 and TRBJ2-5; a possible D gene is TRBD1 (5 bases). The ends were cut back, 0 bases at V and 2 bases at J, with 7 bases in the middle. Germline CDR1 SEHNR, CDR2 FQNEAQ (reference sequence). This CDR3 spans 14 amino acids. The CDR3 region has the DNA TGTGCCAGCAGCTTAGCGAAGGGGCAAGAGACCCAGTACTTC. Amino acid sequence: CASSLAKGQETQYF.

This sequence joins TRBV11-3 and TRBJ1-5; 7 bases align to TRBD1. The CDR3 runs 17 residues. The V gene's germline CDR1 is SGHNT and CDR2 YENEEA. The V segment lost 3 bases and the J segment 0 bases; nucleotides outside the gene matches: 8. DNA of the CDR3: TGTGCCAGCAGCTTTGGGACAGCCCTTAATAGCAATCAGCCCCAGCATTTT. Translation gives CASSFGTALNSNQPQHF.

The chain couples TRBV30 to TRBJ1-1; no reliable D call. CDR3 size: 12 residues. From germline, CDR1 is GTSNPN and CDR2 SVGIG (reference sequence). The V gene lost 4 bases and the J gene lost 6 bases, with 12 bases spanning the gap. CDR3 residues: CAWIWTESEAFF. The DNA of the CDR3 is TGTGCCTGGATTTGGACCGAGTCTGAAGCTTTCTTT.

This chain joins TRBV30 and TRBJ1-5; the D gene is possibly TRBD1 (5 bases). Trimming took off 0 bases at V and 7 bases at J, with 10 bases between the two ends. Germline V gene data show CDR1 as GTSNPN and CDR2 as SVGIG (reference sequence). This CDR3 region has 13 residues. The CDR3 sequence: CAWSVSWDQPQHF. The CDR3 DNA sequence: TGTGCCTGGAGTGTAAGCTGGGACCAGCCCCAGCATTTT.